This TCR beta chain derives from a study of beta chain features in type 1 diabetes. Study results and caveats: Naive, central memory and Treg TCRB repertoires seemed to resemble each other more closely in patients than they did in healthy donors. Any PCR bias toward short templates would affect both groups alike. All four CD4+ subsets of Type 1 diabetes patients contained TCRB CDR3s that were moderately but significantly shorter. Fewer insertions but more deletions were seen at VDJ junctions in type 1 diabetes patients.

The CDR3 is made up of 13 amino acids. The ends were cut back, 1 base at V and 3 bases at J, with 7 bases in the middle. From germline, CDR1 is LNHNV and CDR2 YYDKDF (reference sequence). Every bit of the isolated RNA underwent reverse transcription, so sequencing read expressed TCRB transcripts. Method: immunoSEQ multiplex PCR; TCRdb's copy keeps in-frame clones and lacks some. Seen here are 640,000 or so clones, about an eighth observed once, and the top ten hold approximately 0.039%. This clone was recorded a few times. Its antigen remains unknown. The chain couples TRBV15 to TRBJ2-7; D not certain. The sequenced sample consisted of naive CD4+ T cells from blood. This TCR came from a man aged 18 to 29 with type 1 diabetes. Here the CDR3 reads CATSRANLYEQYF. For the CDR3, the DNA is TGTGCCACCAGCAGAGCGAATCTCTACGAGCAGTACTTC.